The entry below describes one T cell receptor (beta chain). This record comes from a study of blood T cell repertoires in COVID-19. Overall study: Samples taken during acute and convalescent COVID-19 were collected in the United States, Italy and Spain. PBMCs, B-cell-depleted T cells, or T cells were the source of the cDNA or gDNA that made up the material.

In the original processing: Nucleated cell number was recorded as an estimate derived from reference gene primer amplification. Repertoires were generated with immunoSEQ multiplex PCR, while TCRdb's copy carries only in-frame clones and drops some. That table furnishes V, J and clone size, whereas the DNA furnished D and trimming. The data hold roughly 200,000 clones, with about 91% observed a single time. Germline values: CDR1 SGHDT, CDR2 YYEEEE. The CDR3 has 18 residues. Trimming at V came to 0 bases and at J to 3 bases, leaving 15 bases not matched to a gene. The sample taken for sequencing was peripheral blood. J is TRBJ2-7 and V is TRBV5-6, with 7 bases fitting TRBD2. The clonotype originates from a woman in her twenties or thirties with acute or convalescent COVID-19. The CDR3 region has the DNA TGTGCCAGCAGCTTGGCGCCAGGCGGGACTACCTTTTTCTACGAGCAGTACTTC. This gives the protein CASSLAPGGTTFFYEQYF.